This is a list of T cell receptor beta chains from one sample in a study of blood T cells in healthy people across ages. TCRdb ran MiXCR on the 5' RACE reads and lists one entry per CDR3 protein. The data contain about 1,500,000 distinct CDR3 sequences, 28% of them seen just once; the ten biggest clones take up 7.7%. Sample: blood. The receptors stem from a woman aged 25 to 45 in good health. Both conserved end residues are part of each CDR3. Each record gives: CDR3 protein, CDR3 DNA, J gene, V gene, clone size, D gene. D genes are given only for firm matches. Expanded clones get a size class; other rows say once, few or many, or leave the size out.

CASSATTLEKLFF,TGTGCCAGCAGCGCCACGACTTTGGAAAAACTGTTTTTT,TRBJ1-4,TRBV7-2,.,.
CASREDSRWQETQYF,TGCGCCAGCAGGGAGGACAGCCGATGGCAAGAGACCCAGTACTTC,TRBJ2-5,TRBV5-1,many,.
CASTNGLSADTQYF,TGTGCCAGCACCAACGGGCTCTCAGCAGATACGCAGTATTTT,TRBJ2-3,TRBV6-5,many,.
CSVEPAGGQDTQYF,TGCAGCGTTGAACCAGCGGGAGGACAAGATACGCAGTATTTT,TRBJ2-3,TRBV29-1,.,TRBD2
CASSPAGPYEQYF,TGTGCCAGCAGCCCTGCGGGACCCTACGAGCAGTACTTC,TRBJ2-7,TRBV3-1,many,.
CASSERVHTEAFF,TGTGCCAGCAGTGAAAGGGTCCACACTGAAGCTTTCTTT,TRBJ1-1,TRBV6-1,.,.
CASADWAGELFF,TGTGCCAGCGCCGATTGGGCCGGGGAGCTGTTTTTT,TRBJ2-2,TRBV6-2/TRBV6-3,.,.
CASSQEVKGGNEKLIF,TGTGCCAGCAGCCAAGAGGTTAAGGGGGGCAATGAAAAACTGATTTTT,TRBJ1-4,TRBV4-2,.,.
CSAPRVLNTEAFF,TGCAGTGCTCCAAGGGTCCTGAACACTGAAGCTTTCTTT,TRBJ1-1,TRBV20-1,many,.
CSASQGGTNQPQHF,TGCAGTGCTAGCCAAGGGGGGACCAATCAGCCCCAGCATTTT,TRBJ1-5,TRBV20-1,few,.
CASSVTSSWEQYF,TGTGCCAGCAGCGTGACTAGCAGTTGGGAGCAGTACTTC,TRBJ2-7,TRBV9,few,TRBD2
CSVQDGSYNEQFF,TGCAGCGTTCAGGACGGCTCCTACAATGAGCAGTTCTTC,TRBJ2-1,TRBV29-1,few,.
CATSWPGLAGGEQYF,TGTGCCACCAGCTGGCCGGGACTAGCTGGTGGCGAGCAGTACTTC,TRBJ2-7,TRBV15,.,TRBD2
CSALEWATDTQYF,TGCAGTGCCCTTGAGTGGGCGACAGATACGCAGTATTTT,TRBJ2-3,TRBV20-1,.,.
CASGTGSSYEQYF,TGTGCCAGCGGGACAGGGAGCTCCTACGAGCAGTACTTC,TRBJ2-7,TRBV2,many,TRBD1
CASSGGRQETQYF,TGTGCCAGCTCGGGGGGGCGGCAAGAGACCCAGTACTTC,TRBJ2-5,TRBV28,many,TRBD2
CSANPPGSPDNEQFF,TGCAGTGCCAACCCCCCCGGGAGTCCGGACAATGAGCAGTTCTTC,TRBJ2-1,TRBV20-1,.,.
CSARGRNTEAFF,TGCAGTGCTAGAGGCAGGAACACTGAAGCTTTCTTT,TRBJ1-1,TRBV20-1,many,.
CSVGVTPNEQFF,TGCAGCGTTGGAGTCACACCTAATGAGCAGTTCTTC,TRBJ2-1,TRBV29-1,many,.
CASSFRLVRAEQFF,TGTGCCAGCAGCTTCCGACTGGTTCGGGCGGAGCAGTTCTTC,TRBJ2-1,TRBV13,few,.
CASSLDRWGGGETQYF,TGCGCCAGCAGCTTGGATCGATGGGGGGGCGGAGAGACCCAGTACTTC,TRBJ2-5,TRBV5-1,.,.
CASSGQGNEKLFF,TGTGCCAGCAGCGGACAGGGGAACGAAAAACTGTTTTTT,TRBJ1-4,TRBV7-2,many,TRBD1
CASREGYDEQFF,TGTGCCAGCAGGGAGGGGTACGATGAGCAGTTCTTC,TRBJ2-1,TRBV12-3/TRBV12-4,many,.
CASISGAGFSTDTQYF,TGCGCCAGCATATCTGGAGCGGGTTTCAGCACAGATACGCAGTATTTT,TRBJ2-3,TRBV5-1,.,.
CASKDRPTDTQYF,TGTGCCAGCAAAGACAGACCCACAGATACGCAGTATTTT,TRBJ2-3,TRBV28,few,.
CASSSGAPGYNEQFF,TGTGCCAGCAGTAGCGGGGCCCCCGGATACAATGAGCAGTTCTTC,TRBJ2-1,TRBV6-2/TRBV6-3,few,TRBD2
CASSYQESSYF,TGTGCCAGCAGCTATCAGGAAAGTTCGTACTTC,TRBJ2-7,TRBV7-7,few,.
CATSDSLLAGANNEQFF,TGTGCCACCAGTGATTCACTTCTAGCGGGGGCCAACAATGAGCAGTTCTTC,TRBJ2-1,TRBV24-1,many,TRBD2
CAPEGGRLNSPLHF,TGTGCCCCCGAAGGGGGACGGCTTAATTCACCCCTCCACTTT,TRBJ1-6,TRBV24-1,few,.
CASSPRVERDTQYF,TGTGCCAGCAGCCCCCGGGTGGAACGGGATACGCAGTATTTT,TRBJ2-3,TRBV9,.,.
CASKETSGANVLTF,TGTGCCAGCAAAGAAACCTCTGGGGCCAACGTCCTGACTTTC,TRBJ2-6,TRBV7-9,few,.
CAISDSGTSGTSSYEQYF,TGTGCCATCAGTGATTCGGGGACTAGCGGAACCAGCTCCTACGAGCAGTACTTC,TRBJ2-7,TRBV10-3,.,TRBD2
CASSFQGGGGEKLFF,TGCGCCAGCAGCTTCCAAGGGGGGGGAGGCGAAAAACTGTTTTTT,TRBJ1-4,TRBV5-1,few,.
CASSSAAGVSYEQYF,TGTGCCAGCAGCTCCGCAGCGGGGGTCTCCTACGAGCAGTACTTC,TRBJ2-7,TRBV11-2,.,TRBD2
CASSLRGLAGTLGETQYF,TGTGCCAGCTCCCTAAGGGGGCTAGCGGGGACTCTGGGAGAGACCCAGTACTTC,TRBJ2-5,TRBV6-1,once,TRBD2
CASSFGGWGSKNQETQYF,TGTGCCAGCAGTTTTGGAGGTTGGGGCTCCAAAAACCAAGAGACCCAGTACTTC,TRBJ2-5,TRBV12-3/TRBV12-4,.,.
CASSRDRGEKLFF,TGTGCCAGCAGCCGCGACAGGGGGGAAAAACTGTTTTTT,TRBJ1-4,TRBV5-1,many,TRBD1
CASSQVGGRPQHF,TGTGCCAGCAGCCAAGTGGGAGGGAGGCCCCAGCATTTT,TRBJ1-5,TRBV3-1,.,.
CASSPIGAGDTQYF,TGTGCCAGCAGTCCCATTGGTGCTGGAGATACGCAGTATTTT,TRBJ2-3,TRBV6-1,.,.
CASQGWGKGNSPLHF,TGTGCCAGCCAGGGATGGGGAAAGGGGAATTCACCCCTCCACTTT,TRBJ1-6,TRBV3-1,.,.
CSASRRGRQPQHF,TGCAGTGCTAGTCGGAGGGGACGGCAGCCCCAGCATTTT,TRBJ1-5,TRBV20-1,.,.
CASNTDQETQYF,TGTGCCAGCAATACAGACCAAGAGACCCAGTACTTC,TRBJ2-5,TRBV6-2/TRBV6-3,few,.
CAISERSARYTSGANVLTF,TGTGCCATCAGTGAGAGGTCGGCCAGATATACTTCTGGGGCCAACGTCCTGACTTTC,TRBJ2-6,TRBV10-3,.,.
CASSSDHWKTQYF,TGTGCCAGCAGCTCGGACCACTGGAAGACCCAGTACTTC,TRBJ2-5,TRBV7-2,many,.